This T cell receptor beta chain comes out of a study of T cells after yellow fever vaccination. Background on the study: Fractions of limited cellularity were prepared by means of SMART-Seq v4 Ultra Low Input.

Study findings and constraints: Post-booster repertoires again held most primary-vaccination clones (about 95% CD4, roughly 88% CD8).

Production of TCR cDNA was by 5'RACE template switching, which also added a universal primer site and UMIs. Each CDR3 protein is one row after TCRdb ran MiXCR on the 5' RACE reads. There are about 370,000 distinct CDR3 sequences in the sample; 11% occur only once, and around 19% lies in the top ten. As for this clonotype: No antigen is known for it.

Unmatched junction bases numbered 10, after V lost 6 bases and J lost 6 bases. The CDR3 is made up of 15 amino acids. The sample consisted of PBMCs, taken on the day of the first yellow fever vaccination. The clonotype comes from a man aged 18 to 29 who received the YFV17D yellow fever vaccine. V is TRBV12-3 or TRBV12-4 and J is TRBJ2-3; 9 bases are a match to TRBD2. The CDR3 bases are TGTGCCAGCAGCGTTCCGGGACTAGCCGGTGATACGCAGTATTTT. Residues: CASSVPGLAGDTQYF.